This entry is about one T cell receptor (beta chain). TCRdb's table, derived via immunoSEQ multiplex PCR, lists solely in-frame clones and lacks some. The repertoire holds fewer than 400,000 clones, with roughly 86% as singletons. Trimming took off 3 bases at V and 3 bases at J, with 21 bases between the two ends. CDR3 length: 18 amino acids. Germline V lookup: CDR1 SGHDN, CDR2 FVKESK. This entry belongs to a study of blood T cell repertoires in COVID-19. The sequenced sample consisted of peripheral blood. The sequence derives from a human donor in a cohort sampled during active COVID-19. The chain has TRBV14 and TRBJ2-4, with D possibly matching TRBD2 (5 bases). The CDR3 region is CASSHLFPTPEGKNIQYF. CDR3 nucleotides: TGTGCCAGCAGCCACCTTTTCCCTACCCCCGAGGGCAAAAACATTCAGTACTTC.